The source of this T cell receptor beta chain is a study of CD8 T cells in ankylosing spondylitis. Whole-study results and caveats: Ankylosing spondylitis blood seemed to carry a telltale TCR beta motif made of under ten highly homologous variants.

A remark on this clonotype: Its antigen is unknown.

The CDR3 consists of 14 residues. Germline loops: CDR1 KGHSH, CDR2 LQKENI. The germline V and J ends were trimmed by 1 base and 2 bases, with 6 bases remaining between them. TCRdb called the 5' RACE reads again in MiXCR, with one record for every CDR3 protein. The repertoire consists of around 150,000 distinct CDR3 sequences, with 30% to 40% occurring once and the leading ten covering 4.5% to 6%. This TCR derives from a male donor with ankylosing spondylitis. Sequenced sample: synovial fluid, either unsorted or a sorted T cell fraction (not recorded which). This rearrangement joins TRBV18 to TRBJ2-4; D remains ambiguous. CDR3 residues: CASSPQGTKNIQYF. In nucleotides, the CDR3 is TGTGCCAGCTCACCACAAGGAACCAAAAACATTCAGTACTTC. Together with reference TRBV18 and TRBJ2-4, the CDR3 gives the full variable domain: NAGVMQNPRHLVRRRGQEARLRCSPMKGHSHVYWYRQLPEEGLKFMVYLQKENIIDESGMPKERFSAEFPKEGPSILRIQQVVRGDSAAYFCASSPQGTKNIQYFGAGTRLSVL.